The sequence of this T cell receptor beta chain was determined in a study of blood T cell repertoires in COVID-19 (dated by TCRdb to between 2020 and 2021). General notes on the study: Samples from collaborators originated in the United States, Italy and Spain and spanned both the acute and convalescent phases of COVID-19. The material from the prospective study consisted of cDNA or gDNA derived from T cells, B-cell-depleted T cells, or PBMCs. Subjects who had been exposed to COVID-19, were actively infected with it, or had recovered from it provided the deeply sampled blood TCRbeta repertoires that made up the dataset. The repertoires were made available in a free public database intended to serve as a resource for research on the immune response to SARS-CoV-2. The samples were drawn from two sources: the first 160 participants of the ongoing ImmuneRACE study, and 1,200 or so subjects contributed by 6 global collaborators. The sample metadata nearly always contained a de-identified subject ID, COVID-19 status, age in years and sex. Where available, HLA class I and class II types were taken from metadata supplied by the sample provider and were not determined by assay-based typing. Paper-wide results and their limitations: The amount of clinical and demographic metadata varied by source and participant and was provided uncurated.

CDR1 and CDR2, per the germline V gene (reference sequence), are LGHDT and YNNKEL. Unmatched junction bases come to 6, with V trimmed by 1 base and J by 5 bases. From the cysteine through the phenylalanine, the CDR3 covers 15 amino acids. Here the CDR3 DNA is all that survives: 45 bases in frame from base 1. The immunoSEQ Assay, a bias-controlled multiplex PCR, was used to amplify TCRbeta CDR3 regions from genomic DNA. For the original study's pipeline: Within the assay, amplification of reference gene primers was used to estimate how many nucleated cells each sample contained. To quantify the absolute abundance of each unique TCRbeta CDR3 rearrangement, sequence reads were collapsed and filtered. For each sample, productive Simpson clonality was calculated as the square root of Simpson's diversity index over productive rearrangements. Not all clones reach the TCRdb copy of this immuneACCESS table, which keeps in-frame sequences only. Checked studies attribute under half of the gap to unresolved V genes and leave the rest unexplained. That table is the source of V, J and clone size, and D and trimming were worked out from the DNA. Recorded for this sample are 95,000 to 150,000 clones; approximately 74% of them occurred a single time. The ten largest clones take up roughly 5.5% of the sample.

With respect to this clone: The antigen it binds to is not known. Within one base of it there is no much larger clone, and no base qualities were kept.

Each collaborating institution followed its own protocols to collect whole blood in K2EDTA tubes. For TCRbeta analysis, collaborators shipped samples as frozen whole blood, isolated PBMCs, or DNA extracted from either of those sample types. Material for sequencing was peripheral blood. The chain couples TRBV3-1 (or the pseudogene TRBV3-2) to TRBJ2-3; TRBD2 lines up with 7 middle nucleotides. This sequence was found in a man in his 60s with acute or convalescent COVID-19. The encoded CDR3 is CASSQVGGGRDTQYF. The nucleotide sequence reads as follows: TGTGCCAGCAGCCAAGTCGGCGGGGGAAGAGATACGCAGTATTTT.